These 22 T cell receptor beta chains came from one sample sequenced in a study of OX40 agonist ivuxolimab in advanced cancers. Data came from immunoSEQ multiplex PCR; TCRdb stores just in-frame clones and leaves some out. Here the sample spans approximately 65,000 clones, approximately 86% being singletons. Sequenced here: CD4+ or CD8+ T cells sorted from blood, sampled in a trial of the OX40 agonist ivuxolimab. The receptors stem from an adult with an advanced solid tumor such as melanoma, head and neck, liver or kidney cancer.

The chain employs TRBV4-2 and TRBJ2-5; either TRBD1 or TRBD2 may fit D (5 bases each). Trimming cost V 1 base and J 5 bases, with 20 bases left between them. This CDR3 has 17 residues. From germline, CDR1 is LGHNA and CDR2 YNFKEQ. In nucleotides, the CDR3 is TGTGCCAGCAGCCAAGGGAGGTCAGCGTCTGAGGGGGAGACCCAGTACTTC. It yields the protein CASSQGRSASEGETQYF.

The CDR3 spells CASSEALAGPETQYF. The CDR3, as DNA: TGTGCCAGCAGTGAGGCACTAGCGGGCCCAGAGACCCAGTACTTC. The J gene is TRBJ2-5, the V gene TRBV6-1; TRBD2 agrees at 9 bases. The V gene's germline CDR1 is MNHNS and CDR2 SASEGT. V dropped 3 bases and J dropped 4; count of bases not matched to a gene: 6. The length of the CDR3 is 15 residues.

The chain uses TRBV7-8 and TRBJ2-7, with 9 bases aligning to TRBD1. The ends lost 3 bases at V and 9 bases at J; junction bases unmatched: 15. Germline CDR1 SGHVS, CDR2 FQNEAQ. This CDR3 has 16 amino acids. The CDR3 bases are TGTGCCAGCAGCTTTGGGACAGGGTCTTTTCGTGATTGGCAGTACTTC. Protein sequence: CASSFGTGSFRDWQYF.

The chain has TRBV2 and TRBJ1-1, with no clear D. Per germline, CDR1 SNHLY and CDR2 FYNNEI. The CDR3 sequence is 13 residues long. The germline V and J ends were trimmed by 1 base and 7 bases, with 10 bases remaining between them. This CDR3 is CASSEEVDGEAFF. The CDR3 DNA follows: TGTGCCAGCAGTGAAGAGGTTGACGGTGAAGCTTTCTTT.

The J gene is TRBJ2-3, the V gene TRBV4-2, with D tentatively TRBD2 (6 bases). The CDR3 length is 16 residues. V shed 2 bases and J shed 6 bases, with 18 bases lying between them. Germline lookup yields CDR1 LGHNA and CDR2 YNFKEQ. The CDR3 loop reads CASSQFVPGGDDTQYF. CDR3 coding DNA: TGTGCCAGCAGCCAATTCGTACCCGGAGGGGATGATACGCAGTATTTT.

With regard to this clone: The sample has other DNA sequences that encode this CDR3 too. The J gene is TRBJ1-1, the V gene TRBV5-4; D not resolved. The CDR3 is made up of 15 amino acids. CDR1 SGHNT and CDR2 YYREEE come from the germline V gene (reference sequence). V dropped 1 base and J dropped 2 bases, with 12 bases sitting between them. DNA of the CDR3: TGTGCCAGCAGCTTGTGGTCGAGGAGAAACACTGAAGCTTTCTTT. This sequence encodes CASSLWSRRNTEAFF. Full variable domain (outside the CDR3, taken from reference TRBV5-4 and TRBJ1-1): ETGVTQSPTHLIKTRGQQVTLRCSSQSGHNTVSWYQQALGQGPQFIFQYYREEENGRGNFPPRFSGLQFPNYSSELNVNALELDDSALYLCASSLWSRRNTEAFFGQGTRLTVV.

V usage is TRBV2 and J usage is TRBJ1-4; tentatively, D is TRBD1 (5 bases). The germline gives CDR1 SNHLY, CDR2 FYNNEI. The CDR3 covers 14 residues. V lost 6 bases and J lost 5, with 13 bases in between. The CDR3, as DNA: TGTGCCAGCAGCGATGTAACAGGAAATGAAAAACTGTTTTTT. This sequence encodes CASSDVTGNEKLFF.

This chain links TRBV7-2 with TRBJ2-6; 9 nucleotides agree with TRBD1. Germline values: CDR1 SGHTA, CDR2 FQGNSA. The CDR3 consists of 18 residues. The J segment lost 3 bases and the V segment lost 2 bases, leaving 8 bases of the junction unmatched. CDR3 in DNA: TGTGCCAGCAGCTTATTCGGGACAGGGACTGGTGGGGCCAACGTCCTGACTTTC. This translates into CASSLFGTGTGGANVLTF.

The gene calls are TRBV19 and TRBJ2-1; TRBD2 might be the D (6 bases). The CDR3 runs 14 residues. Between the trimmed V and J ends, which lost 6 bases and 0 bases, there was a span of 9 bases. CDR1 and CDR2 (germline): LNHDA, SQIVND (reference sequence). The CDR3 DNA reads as TGTGCCAGTAGCGGGAGACCCTCCTACAATGAGCAGTTCTTC. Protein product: CASSGRPSYNEQFF.

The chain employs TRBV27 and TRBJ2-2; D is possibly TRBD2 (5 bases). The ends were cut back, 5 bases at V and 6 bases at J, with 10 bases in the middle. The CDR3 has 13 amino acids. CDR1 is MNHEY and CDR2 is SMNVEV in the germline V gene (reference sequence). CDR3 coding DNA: TGTGCCAGCAGTCTTCAAGCGGCCGGGGAGCTGTTTTTT. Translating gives CASSLQAAGELFF.

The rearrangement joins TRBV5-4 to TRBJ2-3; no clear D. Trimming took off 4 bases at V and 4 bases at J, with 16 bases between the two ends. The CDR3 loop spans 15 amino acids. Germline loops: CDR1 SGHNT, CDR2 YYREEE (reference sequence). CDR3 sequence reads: CASSPRVQGPDTQYF. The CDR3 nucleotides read TGTGCCAGCAGCCCCCGGGTCCAAGGACCAGATACGCAGTATTTT.

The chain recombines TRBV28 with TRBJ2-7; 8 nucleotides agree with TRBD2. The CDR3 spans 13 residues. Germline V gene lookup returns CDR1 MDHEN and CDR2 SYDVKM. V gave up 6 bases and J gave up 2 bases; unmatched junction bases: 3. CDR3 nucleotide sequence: TGTGCCAGCAGACTAGCGGCAACCTACGAGCAGTACTTC. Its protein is CASRLAATYEQYF.

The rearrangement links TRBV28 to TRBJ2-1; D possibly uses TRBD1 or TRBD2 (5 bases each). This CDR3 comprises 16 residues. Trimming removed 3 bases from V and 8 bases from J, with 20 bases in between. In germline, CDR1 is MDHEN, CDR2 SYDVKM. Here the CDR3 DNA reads TGTGCCAGCAGTTTCGCCCGAGGTGGGGGTTGGGATGAGCAGTTCTTC. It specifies CASSFARGGGWDEQFF. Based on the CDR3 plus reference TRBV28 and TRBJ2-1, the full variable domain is DVKVTQSSRYLVKRTGEKVFLECVQDMDHENMFWYRQDPGLGLRLIYFSYDVKMKEKGDIPEGYSVSREKKERFSLILESASTNQTSMYLCASSFARGGGWDEQFFGPGTRLTVL.

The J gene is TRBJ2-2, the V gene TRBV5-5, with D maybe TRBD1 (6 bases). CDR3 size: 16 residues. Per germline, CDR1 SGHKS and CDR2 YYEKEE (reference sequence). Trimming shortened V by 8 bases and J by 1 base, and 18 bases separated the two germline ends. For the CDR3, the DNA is TGTGCCAGTCGCGGACAGATGATTCTGAACACCGGGGAGCTGTTTTTT. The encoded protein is CASRGQMILNTGELFF.

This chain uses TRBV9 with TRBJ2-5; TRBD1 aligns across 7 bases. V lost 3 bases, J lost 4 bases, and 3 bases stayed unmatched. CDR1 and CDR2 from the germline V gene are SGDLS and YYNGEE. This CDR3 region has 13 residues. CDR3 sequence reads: CASSEGAGETQYF. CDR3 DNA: TGTGCCAGCAGCGAGGGGGCTGGAGAGACCCAGTACTTC.

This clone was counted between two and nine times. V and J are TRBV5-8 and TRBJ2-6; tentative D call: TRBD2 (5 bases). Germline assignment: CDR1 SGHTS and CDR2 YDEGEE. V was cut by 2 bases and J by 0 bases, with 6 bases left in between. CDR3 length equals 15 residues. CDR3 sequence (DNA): TGTGCCAGCAGCTTAGGACTCTCTGGGGCCAACGTCCTGACTTTC. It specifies CASSLGLSGANVLTF. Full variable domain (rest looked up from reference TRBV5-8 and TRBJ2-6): EAGVTQSPTHLIKTRGQQATLRCSPISGHTSVYWYQQALGLGLQFLLWYDEGEERNRGNFPPRFSGRQFPNYSSELNVNALELEDSALYLCASSLGLSGANVLTFGAGSRLTVL.

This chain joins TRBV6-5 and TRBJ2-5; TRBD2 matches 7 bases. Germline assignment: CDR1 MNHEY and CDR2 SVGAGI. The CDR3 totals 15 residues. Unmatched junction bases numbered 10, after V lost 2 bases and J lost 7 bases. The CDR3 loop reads CASSYDKGGVGTQYF. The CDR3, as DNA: TGTGCCAGCAGTTACGATAAGGGAGGGGTAGGGACCCAGTACTTC.

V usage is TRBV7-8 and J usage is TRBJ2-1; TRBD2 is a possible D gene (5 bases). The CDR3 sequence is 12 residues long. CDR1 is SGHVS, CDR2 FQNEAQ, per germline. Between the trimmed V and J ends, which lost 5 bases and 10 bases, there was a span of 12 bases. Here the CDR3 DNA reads TGTGCCAGCAGCACGACCCGGGGAGAGCAGTTCTTC. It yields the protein CASSTTRGEQFF.

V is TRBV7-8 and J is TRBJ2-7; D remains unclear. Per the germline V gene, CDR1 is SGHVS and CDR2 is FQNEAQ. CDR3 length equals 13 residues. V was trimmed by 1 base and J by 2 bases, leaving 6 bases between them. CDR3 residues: CASSLGSPYEQYF. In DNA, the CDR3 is TGTGCCAGCAGCTTAGGAAGTCCCTACGAGCAGTACTTC.

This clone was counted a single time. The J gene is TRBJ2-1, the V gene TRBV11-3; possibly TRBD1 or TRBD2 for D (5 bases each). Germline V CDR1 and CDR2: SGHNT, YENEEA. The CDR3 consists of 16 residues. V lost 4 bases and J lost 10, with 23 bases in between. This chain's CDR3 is CASSSPGRGNPSEQFF. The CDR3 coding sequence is TGTGCCAGCAGCTCCCCGGGACGTGGGAACCCTTCGGAGCAGTTCTTC.

The CDR3 sequence: CSVEDFPAYEQYF. DNA for the CDR3: TGCAGCGTTGAAGATTTCCCGGCCTACGAGCAGTACTTC. This rearrangement joins TRBV29-1 to TRBJ2-7; D gene unclear. Trimming stripped 0 bases from V and 2 bases from J, with 8 bases between. The CDR3 length is 13 residues. Per the germline V gene, CDR1 is SQVTM and CDR2 is ANQGSEA.

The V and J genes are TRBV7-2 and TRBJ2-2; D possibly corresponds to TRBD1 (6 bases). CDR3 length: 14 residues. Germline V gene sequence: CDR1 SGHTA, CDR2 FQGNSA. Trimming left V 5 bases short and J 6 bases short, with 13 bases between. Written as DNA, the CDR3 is TGTGCCAGCAGCCCGTCAGGGGCTCCCGGGGAGCTGTTTTTT. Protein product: CASSPSGAPGELFF.